The entry that follows covers one T cell receptor (beta chain) sequence. The antigen it binds to is not known. Qualities for individual bases were not recorded, and no much larger clone is one base off. TCRbeta CDR3 regions were amplified from genomic DNA by a two-step, bias-controlled multiplex PCR. Primers specific for every TRBV and TRBJ gene segment were included in the multiplex PCR. The immunoSEQ Assay was used to generate TCRbeta repertoire data. Per the authors' processing: To merge closely related sequences, reads went through filtering and clustering using a relative-frequency ratio and a modified nearest-neighbor algorithm. V, D and J gene assignments for CDR3 sequences followed IMGT annotation. Template counts were corrected for PCR amplification bias and quantified by comparison with synthetic TCR CDR3 analog sequences. Analyses were restricted to unique productive sequences, meaning in-frame CDR3 sequences without stop codons. The immunoSEQ Analyzer software was used to compute clonality, defined as 1 minus Pielou's evenness, and iChao1 richness. Depending on the Shapiro-Wilk normality results, either Student's t-test or a non-parametric test was run in JMP for statistical testing. TCRdb mirrors the immuneACCESS table, restricted to in-frame sequences. Some clones are absent from its copies; in checked studies, under half trace to an unresolved V gene, and the reason for the others is unknown. V, J and clone size are taken as reported in that table, and D and trimming were inferred from the DNA itself. The sample table contains 3,900 or so clones; only one count was recorded for 97% of them. Together, the top ten hold under 0.75% of the sample.

The data stem from a study of naive CD8 T cells in extremely preterm neonates (dated by TCRdb to 2015 to 2018). About the study as a whole: The abstract gives the adult participants' age range as 25-50 years, whereas the methods give 20-50 years. Sorted naive CD8+ T cells from four age groups (extremely preterm neonates, term neonates, young children and adults) were used in the study to compare TCRbeta CDR3 repertoires. General conclusions and limits of the study: As limitations, the authors pointed to a small sample size and variable productive template counts among preterm samples. Preterm CDR3s were shorter, with fewer N additions and less junctional trimming, and were closer to germline than those of older groups. Preterm neonates had significantly lower iChao1 richness than all other age groups (p < 0.05) and an even clone distribution, indicating a less rich repertoire. To track T cell development within individuals, the authors urged prospective longitudinal studies of preterm and term neonates. A higher proportion of shared CDR3 nucleotide sequences was found in preterm neonates (2.7%) than in term neonates (approximately 0.4%), young children (about 0.03%) and adults (approximately 0.01%).

Peripheral blood was donated by five healthy children aged about 16-60 months undergoing elective routine surgery and by five healthy nonsmoking adults. A FACSAria III cell sorter was used to sort live, Annexin V-negative naive CD8+ T cells (CD3+CD8+CD45RA+CCR7+). Each sample yielded roughly 19,000 to 110,000 sorted naive CD8+ T cells. Mononuclear cells were isolated from diluted blood by Ficoll-Paque density gradient centrifugation. Mononuclear cells were cryopreserved in 10% DMSO with about 90% FBS and stored long term at -150°C before sorting. Annexin V and antibodies against CD3, CD8, CCR7 and CD45RA were used to stain the thawed cells. The DNeasy Blood and Tissue Kit was used to extract genomic DNA from snap-frozen pellets of sorted cells. From the cysteine through the phenylalanine, the CDR3 covers 15 amino acids. Just CDR3 DNA is preserved here, 45 bases in frame from base 1. Based on the germline V gene, the CDR1 and CDR2 sequences are SNHLY and FYNNEI. V loses 5 bases, J loses 5 bases, and the germline ends lie 18 bases apart.

The chain couples TRBV2 to TRBJ2-5, with the D gene not confidently named. Sequenced sample: naive CD8+ T cells from blood. This sequence originates from a human donor in good health. The DNA sequence follows: TGTGCCAGCAGTCACGGGTCTCGGTTAAAGGAGACCCAGTACTTC. Translated, it gives CASSHGSRLKETQYF.